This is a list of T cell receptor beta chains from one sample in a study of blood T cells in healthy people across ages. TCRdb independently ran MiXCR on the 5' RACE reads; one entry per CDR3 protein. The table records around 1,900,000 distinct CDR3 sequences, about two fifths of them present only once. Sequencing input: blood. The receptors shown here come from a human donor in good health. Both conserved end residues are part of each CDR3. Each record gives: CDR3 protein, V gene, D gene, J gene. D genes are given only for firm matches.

CASGLAGVVGENEQFF TRBV6-1 TRBD2 TRBJ2-1
CASKRGEEGWEQYF TRBV13 . .
CASLRQGWYIQYF TRBV5-1 . TRBJ2-4
CASSSPSGGTGELFF TRBV7-9 TRBD2 TRBJ2-2
CASSLEGGTYEQYF TRBV7-2 . TRBJ2-7
CASSLDPMGTGPTNYGYTF TRBV28 TRBD1 TRBJ1-2
CAISDGGGGPYEQYF TRBV2 TRBD2 TRBJ2-7
CSAREGTGGTQYF TRBV20-1 TRBD2 TRBJ2-5
CASSVDGGTTTDTQYF TRBV9 TRBD2 TRBJ2-3
CASSYAQNTEAFF TRBV6-6 . TRBJ1-1
CASSFSGEAGELFF TRBV7-2 . TRBJ2-2
CSATPGQGGWVNGYTF TRBV20-1 TRBD1 TRBJ1-2
CASSRNGGNTEAFF TRBV7-2 . TRBJ1-1
CASSQDLAKNIQYF TRBV4-3 . TRBJ2-4
CASSQRTGGSYEQYF TRBV4-1 TRBD1 TRBJ2-7
CASSRYGYEQYF TRBV13 . TRBJ2-7
CASSYRAGGEQYF TRBV6-6 TRBD2 .
CASSMDINTYEQYF TRBV5-1 . TRBJ2-7
CASSDMGVHGYTF TRBV2 . TRBJ1-2
CASSLMVGEVTGELFF TRBV7-3 . TRBJ2-2
CSVSASGGQDGYTF TRBV29-1 . TRBJ1-2
CASSWGDSSLGEQYF TRBV5-6 . TRBJ2-5
CASSQVGGTGLDFGYTF TRBV4-3 TRBD1 TRBJ1-2
CASSFGISGYEQYF TRBV28 . TRBJ2-7
CASSMRGETLHF TRBV19 . TRBJ1-6
CSAREPRTSGYNEQFF TRBV20-1 TRBD2 TRBJ2-1
CASSLSLLAGGINEQFF TRBV5-1 TRBD2 TRBJ2-1
CASSPPQQGAYGYTF TRBV28 TRBD1 TRBJ1-2
CASRVPGVRYEQFF TRBV6-1 . TRBJ2-1
CASSPTAHEQYF TRBV12-3/TRBV12-4 . TRBJ2-7
CASSRSQGAGANVLTF TRBV6-6 TRBD1 TRBJ2-6
CASRTRGGYGYTF TRBV12-3/TRBV12-4 . TRBJ1-2